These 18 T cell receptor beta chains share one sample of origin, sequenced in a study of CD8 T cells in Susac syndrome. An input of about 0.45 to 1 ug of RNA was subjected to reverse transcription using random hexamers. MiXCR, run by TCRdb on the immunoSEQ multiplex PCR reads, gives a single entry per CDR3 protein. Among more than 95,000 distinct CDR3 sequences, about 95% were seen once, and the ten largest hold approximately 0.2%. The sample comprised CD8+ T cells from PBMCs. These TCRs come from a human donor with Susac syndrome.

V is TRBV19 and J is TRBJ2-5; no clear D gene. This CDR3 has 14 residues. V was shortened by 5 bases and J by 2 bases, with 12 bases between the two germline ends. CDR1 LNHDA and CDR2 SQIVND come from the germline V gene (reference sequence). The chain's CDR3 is CASSGQELQETQYF. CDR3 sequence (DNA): TGTGCCAGTAGTGGGCAGGAGCTACAAGAGACCCAGTACTTC.

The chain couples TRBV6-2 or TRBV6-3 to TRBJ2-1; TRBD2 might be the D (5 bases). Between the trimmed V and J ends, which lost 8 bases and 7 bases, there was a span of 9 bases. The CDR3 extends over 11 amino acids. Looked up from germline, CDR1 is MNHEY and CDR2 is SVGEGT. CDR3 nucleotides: TGTGCCAGCGGGAGCTGGAATGAGCAGTTCTTC. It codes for CASGSWNEQFF.

The CDR3: CASSVVGGSDTQYF. As DNA, the CDR3 is TGTGCCAGCAGCGTAGTTGGGGGATCGGATACGCAGTATTTT. The J gene is TRBJ2-3, the V gene TRBV9; possibly TRBD1 or TRBD2 for D (5 bases each). CDR1 and CDR2 (germline): SGDLS, YYNGEE. The CDR3 runs to 14 residues. Trimming removed 0 bases at V and 6 bases at J, with 11 bases between.

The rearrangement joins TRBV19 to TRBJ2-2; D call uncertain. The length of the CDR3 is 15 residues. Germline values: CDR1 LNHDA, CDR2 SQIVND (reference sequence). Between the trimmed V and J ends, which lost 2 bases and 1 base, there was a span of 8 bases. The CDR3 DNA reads TGTGCCAGTAGTATACTGGGTTGGAACACCGGGGAGCTGTTTTTT. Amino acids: CASSILGWNTGELFF.

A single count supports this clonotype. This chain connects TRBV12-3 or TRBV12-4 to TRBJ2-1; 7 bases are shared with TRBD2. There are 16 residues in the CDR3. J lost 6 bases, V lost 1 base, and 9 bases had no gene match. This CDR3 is CASSLVGPGGGNEQFF. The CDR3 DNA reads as TGTGCCAGCAGTTTAGTCGGCCCTGGCGGGGGCAATGAGCAGTTCTTC.

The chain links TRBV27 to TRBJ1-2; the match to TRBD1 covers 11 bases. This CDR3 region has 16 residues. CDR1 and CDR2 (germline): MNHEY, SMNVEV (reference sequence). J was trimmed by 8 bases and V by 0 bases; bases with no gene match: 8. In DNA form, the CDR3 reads TGTGCCAGCAGTTTATCCTACGGACAGGGGGCGAAAGGCTACACCTTC. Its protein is CASSLSYGQGAKGYTF.

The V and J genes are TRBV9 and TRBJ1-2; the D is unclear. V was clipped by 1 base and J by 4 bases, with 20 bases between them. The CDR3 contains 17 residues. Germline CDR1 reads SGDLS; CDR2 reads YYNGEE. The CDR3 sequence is CASSVQVLGTLGYGYTF. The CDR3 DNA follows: TGTGCCAGCAGCGTACAGGTGCTAGGCACTTTGGGCTATGGCTACACCTTC. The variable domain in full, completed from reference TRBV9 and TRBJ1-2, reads DSGVTQTPKHLITATGQRVTLRCSPRSGDLSVYWYQQSLDQGLQFLIQYYNGEERAKGNILERFSAQQFPDLHSELNLSSLELGDSALYFCASSVQVLGTLGYGYTFGSGTRLTVV.

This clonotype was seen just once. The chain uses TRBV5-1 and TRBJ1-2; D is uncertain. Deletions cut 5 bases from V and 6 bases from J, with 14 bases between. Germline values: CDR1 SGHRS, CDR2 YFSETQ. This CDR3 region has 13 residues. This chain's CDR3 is CASSSLIRDGYTF. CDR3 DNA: TGCGCCAGCAGTTCGCTCATTCGCGATGGCTACACCTTC.

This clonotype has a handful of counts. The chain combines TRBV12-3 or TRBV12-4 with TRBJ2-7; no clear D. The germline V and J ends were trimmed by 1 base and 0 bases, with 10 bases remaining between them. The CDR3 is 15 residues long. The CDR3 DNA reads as TGTGCCAGCAGTTTAGGGGCTGTGAGCTCCTACGAGCAGTACTTC. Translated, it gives CASSLGAVSSYEQYF.

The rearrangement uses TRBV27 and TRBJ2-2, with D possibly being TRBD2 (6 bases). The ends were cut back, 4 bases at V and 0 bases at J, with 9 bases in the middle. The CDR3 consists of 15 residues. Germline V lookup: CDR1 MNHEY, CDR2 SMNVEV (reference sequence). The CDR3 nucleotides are TGTGCCAGCAGTTATGGGACTTCGAACACCGGGGAGCTGTTTTTT. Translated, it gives CASSYGTSNTGELFF.

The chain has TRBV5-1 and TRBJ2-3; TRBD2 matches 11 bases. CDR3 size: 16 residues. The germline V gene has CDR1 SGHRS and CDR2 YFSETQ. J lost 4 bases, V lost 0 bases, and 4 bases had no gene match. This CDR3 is CASSLALAGGSDTQYF. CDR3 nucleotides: TGCGCCAGCAGCTTGGCGCTAGCGGGAGGTTCAGATACGCAGTATTTT.

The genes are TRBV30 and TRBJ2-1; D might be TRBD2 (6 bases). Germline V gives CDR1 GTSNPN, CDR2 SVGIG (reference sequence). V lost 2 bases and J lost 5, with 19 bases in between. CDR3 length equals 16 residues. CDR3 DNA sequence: TGTGCCTGGAGTAGGGTTTCCGGGACTTTTAACAATGAGCAGTTCTTC. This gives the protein CAWSRVSGTFNNEQFF.

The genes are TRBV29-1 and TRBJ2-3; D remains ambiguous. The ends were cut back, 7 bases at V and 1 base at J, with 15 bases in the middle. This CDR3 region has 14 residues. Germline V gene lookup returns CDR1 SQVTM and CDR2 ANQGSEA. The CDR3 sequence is CSAKDGQGTDTQYF. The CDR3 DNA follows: TGCAGCGCCAAGGACGGGCAGGGCACAGATACGCAGTATTTT.

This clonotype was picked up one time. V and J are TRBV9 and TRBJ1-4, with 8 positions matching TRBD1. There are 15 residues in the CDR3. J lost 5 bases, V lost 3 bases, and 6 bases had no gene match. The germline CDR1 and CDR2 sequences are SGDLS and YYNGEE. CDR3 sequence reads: CASSAKDRENEKLFF. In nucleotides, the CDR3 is TGTGCCAGCAGCGCGAAGGACAGGGAAAATGAAAAACTGTTTTTT.

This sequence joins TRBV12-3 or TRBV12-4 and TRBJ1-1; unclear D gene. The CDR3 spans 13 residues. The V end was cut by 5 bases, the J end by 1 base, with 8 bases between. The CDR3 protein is CASSITANTEAFF. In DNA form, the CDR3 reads TGTGCCAGCAGTATCACAGCGAACACTGAAGCTTTCTTT.

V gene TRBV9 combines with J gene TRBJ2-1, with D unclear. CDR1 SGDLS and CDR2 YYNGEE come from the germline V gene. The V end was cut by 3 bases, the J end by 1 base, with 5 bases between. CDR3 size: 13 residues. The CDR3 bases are TGTGCCAGCAGCGCCGGTTCCTACAATGAGCAGTTCTTC. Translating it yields CASSAGSYNEQFF.

The CDR3 bases are TGTGCCTTGAGAGACAGCCGCTCTGGAAACACCATATATTTT. Residues: CALRDSRSGNTIYF. The chain couples TRBV30 to TRBJ1-3; D might be TRBD1 (5 bases). Trimming left V 7 bases short and J 0 bases short, with 13 bases between. CDR3 size: 14 residues. Germline assignment: CDR1 GTSNPN and CDR2 SVGIG (reference sequence).

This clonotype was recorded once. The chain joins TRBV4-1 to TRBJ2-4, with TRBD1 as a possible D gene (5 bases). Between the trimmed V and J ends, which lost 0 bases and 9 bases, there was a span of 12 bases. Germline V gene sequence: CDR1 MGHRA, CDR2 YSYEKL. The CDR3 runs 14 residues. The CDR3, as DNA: TGCGCCAGCAGCCAAGAGTGGAAGGGGCGCATTCAGTACTTC. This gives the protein CASSQEWKGRIQYF.